Listed here are 24 T cell receptor beta chains from one sample, sequenced in a study of CD8 T cells in ankylosing spondylitis. In TCRdb, the 5' RACE reads were re-called with MiXCR into one record per CDR3 protein. The sample holds about 360,000 distinct CDR3 sequences; 20% to 25% are singletons and the top ten take less than 15%. Source material: blood, either unsorted or a sorted T cell fraction (not recorded which). The receptors here all came from a male donor with ankylosing spondylitis or in good health (not recorded which).

This clonotype was found a few times. The gene calls are TRBV29-1 and TRBJ1-2; TRBD1 aligns across 7 bases. This CDR3 comprises 12 residues. J lost 6 bases, V lost 1 base, and 2 bases had no gene match. Germline CDR1 is SQVTM and CDR2 is ANQGSEA. CDR3 residues: CSVEAGTDGYTF. DNA for the CDR3: TGCAGCGTTGAAGCCGGGACAGATGGCTACACCTTC.

The chain carries TRBV6-5 and TRBJ2-3; the D gene is possibly TRBD2 (7 bases). The V gene's germline CDR1 is MNHEY and CDR2 SVGAGI. There are 15 residues in the CDR3. Trimming left V 4 bases short and J 5 bases short, with 16 bases between. CDR3 in DNA: TGTGCCAGCAGTTTCGGCGGGGGCCCGGGAGATACGCAGTATTTT. Its protein is CASSFGGGPGDTQYF.

The rearrangement uses TRBV5-1 and TRBJ2-3; 9 bases are shared with TRBD2. The CDR3 consists of 14 residues. Germline V CDR1 and CDR2: SGHRS, YFSETQ. After removal of 3 bases from V and 4 bases from J, the junction contained 3 bases not matched to a gene. This CDR3 reads CASSYIAGADTQYF. The CDR3 DNA sequence: TGCGCCAGCAGCTACATAGCGGGGGCAGATACGCAGTATTTT.

V gene TRBV12-5 combines with J gene TRBJ1-1; no definite D call. This CDR3 comprises 16 residues. The germline V and J ends were trimmed by 0 bases and 1 base, with 12 bases remaining between them. CDR1 is LGHNT and CDR2 is FRNRAP in the germline V gene. CDR3 sequence reads: CASGLVLGSGNTEAFF. In nucleotides, the CDR3 is TGTGCTAGTGGTTTGGTACTTGGGTCGGGGAACACTGAAGCTTTCTTT.

This clonotype was recorded at least ten times. The chain employs TRBV28 and TRBJ2-5, with D unresolved. There are 13 residues in the CDR3. V was shortened by 2 bases and J by 3 bases, with 7 bases between the two germline ends. Germline-derived CDR1 and CDR2 are MDHEN and SYDVKM. This CDR3 reads CASSLRREETQYF. In DNA form, the CDR3 reads TGTGCCAGCAGTTTACGCCGGGAAGAGACCCAGTACTTC.

This clonotype showed up many times. The V and J genes are TRBV4-1 and TRBJ1-1; D remains ambiguous. V was pared by 0 bases and J by 0 bases, with 8 bases between. This CDR3 is built from 15 residues. The V gene's germline CDR1 is MGHRA and CDR2 YSYEKL. The CDR3 loop reads CASSQDEEVNTEAFF. The DNA of the CDR3 is TGCGCCAGCAGCCAAGATGAGGAGGTGAACACTGAAGCTTTCTTT.

This clonotype was observed a handful of times. CDR3 nucleotides: TGTGCCAGCAGTCCACTGGGACAGGGGAGCTCCTACGAGCAGTACTTC. Translation: CASSPLGQGSSYEQYF. The chain links TRBV28 to TRBJ2-7, with 10 bases lining up with TRBD1. CDR1 is MDHEN and CDR2 is SYDVKM in the germline V gene. The V and J ends lost 5 bases and 0 bases, in that order; junction bases with no gene match: 7. CDR3 size: 16 residues.

Only a few counts were recorded for this clonotype. V gene TRBV6-1 combines with J gene TRBJ2-7; possibly TRBD1 for D (6 bases). CDR3 length: 15 residues. Per the germline V gene, CDR1 is MNHNS and CDR2 is SASEGT. Deletions cut 0 bases from V and 5 bases from J, with 14 bases between. The CDR3 here is CASSEAQGRAHEQYF. The DNA of the CDR3 is TGTGCCAGCAGTGAAGCACAGGGCCGAGCCCACGAGCAGTACTTC.

This clonotype was seen a handful of times. The V and J genes are TRBV7-9 and TRBJ2-7; D gene uncertain. CDR1 SEHNR and CDR2 FQNEAQ come from the germline V gene (reference sequence). Trimming stripped 5 bases from V and 5 bases from J, with 10 bases between. The CDR3 sequence is 12 residues long. The CDR3 DNA follows: TGTGCCAGCAGCCCCGACTTGGACGAGCAGTACTTC. Translated: CASSPDLDEQYF.

This clonotype occurred a few times. This chain joins TRBV20-1 and TRBJ1-1, with TRBD1 matching over 7 bases. Germline-derived CDR1 and CDR2 are DFQATT and SNEGSKA (reference sequence). V lost 5 bases, J lost 4 bases, and 10 bases stayed unmatched. CDR3 length: 14 amino acids. The CDR3 sequence: CSALRDSRGTEAFF. The CDR3 region has the DNA TGCAGTGCTTTACGGGACAGTCGGGGCACTGAAGCTTTCTTT.

This chain connects TRBV29-1 to TRBJ2-5; 11 bases fit TRBD1. CDR3 size: 17 residues. V lost 3 bases, J lost 7 bases, and 16 bases stayed unmatched. Germline assignment: CDR1 SQVTM and CDR2 ANQGSEA. The CDR3 DNA follows: TGCAGCGTTGACGGGGGACAGGGGGATCTGGGCAGGCGGACCCAGTACTTC. It encodes CSVDGGQGDLGRRTQYF.

This chain connects TRBV11-2 to TRBJ2-2; D possibly corresponds to TRBD2 (6 bases). Trimming left V 1 base short and J 6 bases short, with 15 bases between. CDR3 length: 16 residues. Per germline, CDR1 SGHAT and CDR2 FQNNGV. As DNA, the CDR3 is TGTGCCAGCAGCTTAGGTTCCCGGGGCGGGGCCGGGGAGCTGTTTTTT. It is translated as CASSLGSRGGAGELFF.

This clonotype was seen a few times. The genes are TRBV6-1 and TRBJ2-5; D is perhaps TRBD2 (7 bases). V dropped 6 bases and J dropped 5 bases, with 16 bases sitting between them. The CDR3 extends over 14 amino acids. Germline CDR1 MNHNS, CDR2 SASEGT. The chain's CDR3 is CASRGGGPSETQYF. The CDR3 bases are TGTGCCAGCAGAGGGGGGGGGCCATCGGAGACCCAGTACTTC.

Only a few counts were recorded for this clonotype. The CDR3 DNA is TGTGCCAGTAGGATCGGGGGAGGGGCCGGGGAGCTGTTTTTT. Protein: CASRIGGGAGELFF. The V call is TRBV19, the J call TRBJ2-2; 7 nucleotides agree with TRBD2. This CDR3 comprises 14 residues. The germline V gene has CDR1 LNHDA and CDR2 SQIVND (reference sequence). The V and J ends lost 6 bases and 6 bases, in that order; junction bases with no gene match: 7.

This clonotype was counted between two and nine times. The V and J genes are TRBV3-1 and TRBJ2-7, with D possibly TRBD1 on 5 matching bases. This CDR3 has 12 residues. Germline V CDR1 and CDR2: LGHDT, YNNKEL (reference sequence). V lost 1 base, J lost 6 bases, and 7 bases lay in between. The CDR3 region is CASSQGGVEQYF. In nucleotides, the CDR3 is TGTGCCAGCAGCCAAGGGGGCGTCGAGCAGTACTTC.

The J gene is TRBJ2-3, the V gene TRBV4-1; 7 nucleotides agree with TRBD1. Per germline, CDR1 MGHRA and CDR2 YSYEKL. The CDR3 length is 16 residues. With 0 bases clipped from V and 1 base from J, the junction kept 4 bases outside the gene matches. Here the CDR3 reads CASSQDLGTGTDTQYF. In DNA form, the CDR3 reads TGCGCCAGCAGCCAAGATCTAGGGACAGGCACAGATACGCAGTATTTT.

In nucleotides, the CDR3 is TGTGCCAGCAGTTTATCGCTGAGGGCAACTAATGAAAAACTGTTTTTT. Protein sequence: CASSLSLRATNEKLFF. The rearrangement uses TRBV27 and TRBJ1-4; D remains ambiguous. The CDR3 sequence is 16 residues long. V lost 0 bases, J lost 0 bases, and 8 bases lay in between. Germline values: CDR1 MNHEY, CDR2 SMNVEV (reference sequence). The variable domain in full, completed from reference TRBV27 and TRBJ1-4, reads EAQVTQNPRYLITVTGKKLTVTCSQNMNHEYMSWYRQDPGLGLRQIYYSMNVEVTDKGDVPEGYKVSRKEKRNFPLILESPSPNQTSLYFCASSLSLRATNEKLFFGSGTQLSVL.

The chain uses TRBV15 and TRBJ2-3; D is possibly TRBD2 (7 bases). V was pared by 2 bases and J by 3 bases, with 18 bases between. The CDR3 sequence is 17 residues long. CDR1 and CDR2 (germline): LNHNV, YYDKDF (reference sequence). The CDR3: CATSRPKVGGQTDTQYF. CDR3 nucleotides: TGTGCCACCAGCAGACCCAAGGTCGGGGGGCAGACAGATACGCAGTATTTT.

This clonotype was counted a few times. V gene TRBV27 combines with J gene TRBJ2-4; D not resolved. There are 13 residues in the CDR3. V shed 5 bases and J shed 5 bases, with 10 bases lying between them. Germline V gene lookup returns CDR1 MNHEY and CDR2 SMNVEV (reference sequence). The CDR3 DNA follows: TGTGCCAGCAGTCCCCCGGACGAAAACATTCAGTACTTC. As protein: CASSPPDENIQYF.

J is TRBJ2-1 and V is TRBV28; no clear D. Germline V gene data show CDR1 as MDHEN and CDR2 as SYDVKM. Trimming removed 6 bases from V and 0 bases from J, with 15 bases in between. The CDR3 extends over 16 amino acids. DNA for the CDR3: TGTGCCAGCAGCAGCACCCTTTTGAGCTCCTACAATGAGCAGTTCTTC. As protein: CASSSTLLSSYNEQFF.

This clonotype has only a few counts. The V call is TRBV20-1, the J call TRBJ2-2; weak D call: TRBD1 (6 bases). Germline CDR1 DFQATT, CDR2 SNEGSKA (reference sequence). V dropped 0 bases and J dropped 5 bases, with 16 bases sitting between them. The CDR3 totals 16 residues. The CDR3 spells CSARDGFQGSTGELFF. CDR3 DNA: TGCAGTGCTAGAGATGGTTTTCAGGGGTCGACCGGGGAGCTGTTTTTT.

This clonotype has just a few counts. The V call is TRBV10-3, the J call TRBJ2-7; D remains ambiguous. The CDR3 runs 13 residues. CDR1 and CDR2 from the germline V gene are ENHRY and SYGVKD. Trimming cost V 3 bases and J 5 bases, with 11 bases left between them. The CDR3 is CAISDSLGNEQYF. For the CDR3, the DNA is TGTGCCATCAGTGACTCTCTAGGTAACGAGCAGTACTTC.

This clonotype was seen more than once but under ten times. This chain links TRBV3-1 with TRBJ2-7; D possibly corresponds to TRBD2 (6 bases). The CDR3 spans 13 residues. V was clipped by 1 base and J by 3 bases, with 7 bases between them. Germline assignment: CDR1 LGHDT and CDR2 YNNKEL (reference sequence). CDR3 protein: CASSQVGLYEQYF. CDR3 nucleotide sequence: TGTGCCAGCAGCCAAGTGGGACTCTACGAGCAGTACTTC.

This chain connects TRBV12-3 or TRBV12-4 to TRBJ2-6; no firm D call. This CDR3 spans 15 amino acids. V was cut by 5 bases and J by 0 bases, with 8 bases left in between. In DNA, the CDR3 is TGTGCCAGCAGTCCCAGTCCCTCTGGGGCCAACGTCCTGACTTTC. This sequence encodes CASSPSPSGANVLTF.